Reported below is one T cell receptor (beta chain). What antigen it recognizes has not been identified. Within one base of it there is no much larger clone, and no base qualities were kept. Reading the germline V gene gives CDR1 SGDLS and CDR2 YYNGEE. Measured from the cysteine to the phenylalanine, the CDR3 is 14 residues long. Of the read, only the CDR3 DNA is kept; its 42 bases are in frame from base 1. Trimming removed 3 bases from V and 2 bases from J, leaving 9 bases between the germline ends. This sample stems from a study of blood T cell repertoires in COVID-19 (dated by TCRdb to 2020 to 2021). The study in broad terms: Collaborator samples came from the United States, Italy and Spain and covered acute and convalescent phases of COVID-19. The prospective study material was composed of cDNA or gDNA derived from T cells, B-cell-depleted T cells, or PBMCs. The dataset comprised deeply sampled blood TCRbeta repertoires from subjects exposed to, actively infected with, or recovered from COVID-19. The repertoires were released in a freely available public database meant as a resource for research on the immune response to SARS-CoV-2. Samples came from the ongoing ImmuneRACE study (first 160 participants) plus 1,254 subjects from 6 global collaborators. A de-identified subject ID, COVID-19 status, age in years and sex were almost always included in the sample metadata. Where available, HLA class I and class II types were obtained from metadata supplied by the sample provider rather than from assay-based typing. Overall study results and their limits: Clinical and demographic metadata were provided uncurated, with the amount varying by source and participant.

TCRbeta CDR3 regions were amplified from genomic DNA using the immunoSEQ Assay, a bias-controlled multiplex PCR. In the paper's pipeline: Within the assay, amplification of reference gene primers was used to estimate how many nucleated cells each sample contained. To quantify the absolute abundance of each unique TCRbeta CDR3 rearrangement, sequence reads were collapsed and filtered. For each sample, productive Simpson clonality was calculated by taking the square root of Simpson's diversity index across productive rearrangements. Held by TCRdb, this immuneACCESS table contains in-frame sequences only and omits some clones. Under half of the omission traces to an unresolved V gene where checked; the cause of the rest is unknown. V, J and clone size were drawn from that table, and D and trimming were deduced from the DNA. A total of over 55,000 clones appear in this sample, approximately 77% of them only once. The ten largest clones add up to 25% to 35% of the sample.

The collaborating institutions used their own protocols to collect whole blood in K2EDTA tubes. For TCRbeta analysis, collaborators shipped samples in one of three forms: frozen whole blood, isolated PBMCs, or DNA extracted from either of those sample types. The sample consisted of peripheral blood. The chain is assembled from TRBV9 and TRBJ1-3, with an unclear D gene assignment. The clonotype originates from a human donor in a cohort sampled during active COVID-19. DNA sequence: TGTGCCAGCAGCGCGGGATTTCCTGGAAACACCATATATTTT. This yields the protein CASSAGFPGNTIYF.